This T cell receptor beta chain came from a study of control samples from healthy donors and cancer patients. Trimming took 3 bases from V and 4 from J; bases not matched to a gene: 5. The CDR3 runs 15 residues. Germline CDR1 and CDR2: SGHNT and YYREEE (reference sequence). Assay used: immunoSEQ multiplex PCR; TCRdb lists only in-frame clones, some missing. The table has 130,000 or so clones, roughly 88% seen once. The material sequenced was blood. The clonotype comes from a man aged 50 to 60 in good health. V usage is TRBV5-4 and J usage is TRBJ2-5; 11 bases agree with TRBD1. The CDR3 DNA reads TGTGCCAGCAGCTCTAGGACAGGGGGCGTAGAGACCCAGTACTTC. This translates into CASSSRTGGVETQYF.